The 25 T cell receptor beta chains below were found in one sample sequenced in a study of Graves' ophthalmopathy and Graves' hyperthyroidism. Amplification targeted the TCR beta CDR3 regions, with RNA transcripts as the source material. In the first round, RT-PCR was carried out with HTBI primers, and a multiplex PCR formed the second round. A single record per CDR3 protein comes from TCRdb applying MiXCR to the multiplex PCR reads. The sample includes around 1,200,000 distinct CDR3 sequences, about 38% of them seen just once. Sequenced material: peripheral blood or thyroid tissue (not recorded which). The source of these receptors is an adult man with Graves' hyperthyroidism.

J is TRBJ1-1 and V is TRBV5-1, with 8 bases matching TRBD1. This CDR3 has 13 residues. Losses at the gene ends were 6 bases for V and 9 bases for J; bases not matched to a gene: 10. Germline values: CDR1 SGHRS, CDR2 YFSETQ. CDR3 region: CASTDRGNKQAFF. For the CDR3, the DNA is TGCGCCAGCACAGACAGGGGAAACAAACAAGCTTTCTTT.

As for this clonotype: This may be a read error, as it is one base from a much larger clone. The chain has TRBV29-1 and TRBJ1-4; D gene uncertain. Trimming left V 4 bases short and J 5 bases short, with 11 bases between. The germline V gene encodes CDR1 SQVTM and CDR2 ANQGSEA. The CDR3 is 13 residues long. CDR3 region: CSVAYGTNEKLFF. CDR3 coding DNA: TGCAGCGTTGCGTACGGCACCAATGAAAAACTGTTTTTT.

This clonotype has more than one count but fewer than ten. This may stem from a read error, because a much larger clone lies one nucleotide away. The DNA for the CDR3 is TGCAGTGTTAAACGGGGCGGGGAGACCCAGTACTTC. Its protein product is CSVKRGGETQYF. The rearrangement links TRBV20-1 to TRBJ2-5; D is possibly TRBD1 or TRBD2 (5 bases each). The V end was cut by 7 bases, the J end by 5 bases, with 14 bases between. Germline assignment: CDR1 DFQATT and CDR2 SNEGSKA (reference sequence). The CDR3 contains 12 residues.

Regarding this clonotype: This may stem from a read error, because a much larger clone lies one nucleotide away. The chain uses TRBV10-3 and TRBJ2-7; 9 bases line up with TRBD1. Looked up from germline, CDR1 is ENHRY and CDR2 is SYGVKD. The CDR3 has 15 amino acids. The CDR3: CADWQSDRGYYEQHF. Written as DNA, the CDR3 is TGTGCCGATTGGCAGAGCGACAGGGGGTACTACGAGCAGCACTTC.

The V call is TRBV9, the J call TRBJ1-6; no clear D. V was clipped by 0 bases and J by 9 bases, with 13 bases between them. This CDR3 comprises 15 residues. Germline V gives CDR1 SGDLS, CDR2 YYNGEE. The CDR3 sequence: CASSVDGGMRSPLHF. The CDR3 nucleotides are TGTGCCAGCAGCGTAGATGGAGGGATGCGTTCACCCCTCCACTTT.

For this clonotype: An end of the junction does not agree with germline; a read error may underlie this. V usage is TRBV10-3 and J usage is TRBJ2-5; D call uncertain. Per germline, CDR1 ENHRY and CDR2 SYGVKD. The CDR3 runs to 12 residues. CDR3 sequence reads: CASRPFQGTQYF. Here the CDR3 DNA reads TGTGCCAGCAGGCCTTTCCAAGGGACCCAGTACTTC.

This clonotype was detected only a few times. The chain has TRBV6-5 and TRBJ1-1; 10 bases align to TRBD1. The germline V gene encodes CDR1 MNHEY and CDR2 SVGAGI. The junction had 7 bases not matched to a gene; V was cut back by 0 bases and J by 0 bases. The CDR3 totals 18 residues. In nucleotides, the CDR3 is TGTGCCAGCAGTTACTCCTCCGGGACAGGGGACATGAACACTGAAGCTTTCTTT. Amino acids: CASSYSSGTGDMNTEAFF.

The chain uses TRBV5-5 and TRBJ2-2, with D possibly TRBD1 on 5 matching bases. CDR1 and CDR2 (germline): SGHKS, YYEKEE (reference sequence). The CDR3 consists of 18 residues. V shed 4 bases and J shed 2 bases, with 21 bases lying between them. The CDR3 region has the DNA TGTGCCAGCAGCCGTGGTCAGGGTAGGAATAGAAACACCGGGGAGCTGTTTTTT. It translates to CASSRGQGRNRNTGELFF.

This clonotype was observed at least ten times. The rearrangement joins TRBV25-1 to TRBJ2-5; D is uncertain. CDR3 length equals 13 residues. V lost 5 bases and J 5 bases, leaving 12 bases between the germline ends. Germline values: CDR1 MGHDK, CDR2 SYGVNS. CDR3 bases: TGTGCCAGCAGTTCTATAGTACGTGAGACCCAGTACTTC. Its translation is CASSSIVRETQYF.

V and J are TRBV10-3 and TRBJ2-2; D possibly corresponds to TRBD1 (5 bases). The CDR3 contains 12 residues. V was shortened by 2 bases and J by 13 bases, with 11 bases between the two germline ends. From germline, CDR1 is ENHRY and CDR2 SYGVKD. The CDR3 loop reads CAISEPQGVLFF. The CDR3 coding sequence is TGTGCCATCAGTGAGCCCCAGGGCGTGCTGTTTTTT.

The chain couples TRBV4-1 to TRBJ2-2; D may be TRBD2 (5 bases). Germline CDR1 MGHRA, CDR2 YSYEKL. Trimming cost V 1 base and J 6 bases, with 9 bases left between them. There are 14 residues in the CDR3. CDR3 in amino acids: CASSQARGPGELFF. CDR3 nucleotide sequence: TGCGCCAGCAGCCAAGCCCGGGGTCCCGGGGAGCTGTTTTTT.

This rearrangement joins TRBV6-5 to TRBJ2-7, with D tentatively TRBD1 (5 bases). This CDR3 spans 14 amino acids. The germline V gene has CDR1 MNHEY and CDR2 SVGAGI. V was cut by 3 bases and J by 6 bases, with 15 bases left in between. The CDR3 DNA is TGTGCCAGCAGTTATACTCCTTCGACAGTCGAGCAGTACTTC. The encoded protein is CASSYTPSTVEQYF.

Here the CDR3 DNA reads TGTGCCACCAGTGTCCCGTTGGACGGCGGGGAGCTGTTTTTT. Its translation is CATSVPLDGGELFF. The chain employs TRBV24-1 and TRBJ2-2; no reliable D call. CDR3 length: 14 amino acids. Trimming shortened V by 5 bases and J by 7 bases, and 13 bases separated the two germline ends. Germline V gene sequence: CDR1 KGHDR, CDR2 SFDVKD.

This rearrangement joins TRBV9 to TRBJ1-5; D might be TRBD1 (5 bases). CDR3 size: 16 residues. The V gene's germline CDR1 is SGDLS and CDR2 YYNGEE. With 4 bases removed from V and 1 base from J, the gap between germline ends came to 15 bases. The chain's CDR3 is CASSQGVRASNQPQHF. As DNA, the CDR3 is TGTGCCAGCAGCCAAGGGGTTAGGGCGAGCAATCAGCCCCAGCATTTT.

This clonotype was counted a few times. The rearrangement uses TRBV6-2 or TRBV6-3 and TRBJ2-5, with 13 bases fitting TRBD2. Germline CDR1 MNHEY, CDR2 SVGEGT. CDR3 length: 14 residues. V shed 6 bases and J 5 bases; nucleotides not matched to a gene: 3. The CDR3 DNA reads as TGTGCCAGCAGATGGACTAGCGGGGGTGAGACCCAGTACTTC. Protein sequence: CASRWTSGGETQYF.

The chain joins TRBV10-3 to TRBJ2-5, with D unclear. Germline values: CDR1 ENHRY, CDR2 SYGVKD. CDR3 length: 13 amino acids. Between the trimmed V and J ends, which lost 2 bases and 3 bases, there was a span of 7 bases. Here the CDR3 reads CAISERAEETQYF. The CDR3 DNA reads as TGTGCCATCAGTGAGCGGGCAGAAGAGACCCAGTACTTC.

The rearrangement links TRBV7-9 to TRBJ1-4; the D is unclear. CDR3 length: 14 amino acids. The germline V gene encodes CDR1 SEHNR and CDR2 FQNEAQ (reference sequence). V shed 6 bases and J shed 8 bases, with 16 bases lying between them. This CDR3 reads CASSEVGVEEKLFF. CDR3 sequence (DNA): TGTGCCAGCAGTGAAGTCGGGGTGGAGGAAAAACTGTTTTTT.

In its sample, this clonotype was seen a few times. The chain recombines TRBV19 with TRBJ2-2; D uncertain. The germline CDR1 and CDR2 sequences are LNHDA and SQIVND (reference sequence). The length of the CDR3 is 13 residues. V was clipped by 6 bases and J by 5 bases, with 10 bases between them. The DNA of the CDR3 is TGTGCCAGTAGGCCGCCCGGGACCGGGGAGCTGTTTTTT. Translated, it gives CASRPPGTGELFF.

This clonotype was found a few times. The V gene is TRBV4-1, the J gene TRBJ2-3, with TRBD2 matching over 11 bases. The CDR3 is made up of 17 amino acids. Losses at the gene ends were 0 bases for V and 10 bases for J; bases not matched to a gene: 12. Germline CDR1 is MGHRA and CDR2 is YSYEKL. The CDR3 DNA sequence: TGCGCCAGCAGCCAAGAAACTAGCGGGGGACGCACTGGTGCGCAGTATTTT. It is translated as CASSQETSGGRTGAQYF.

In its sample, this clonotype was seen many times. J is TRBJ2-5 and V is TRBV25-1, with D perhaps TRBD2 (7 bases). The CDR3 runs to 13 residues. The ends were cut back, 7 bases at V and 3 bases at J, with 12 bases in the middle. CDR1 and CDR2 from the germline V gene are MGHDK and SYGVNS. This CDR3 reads CASTSGGEETQYF. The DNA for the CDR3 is TGTGCCAGCACTTCGGGGGGCGAAGAGACCCAGTACTTC. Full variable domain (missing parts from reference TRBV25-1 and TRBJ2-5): EADIYQTPRYLVIGTGKKITLECSQTMGHDKMYWYQQDPGMELHLIHYSYGVNSTEKGDLSSESTVSRIRTEHFPLTLESARPSHTSQYLCASTSGGEETQYFGPGTRLLVL.

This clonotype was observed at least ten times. The CDR3 spells CSVVTGLNTEAFF. The CDR3 nucleotides read TGCAGCGTAGTGACAGGGCTAAACACTGAAGCTTTCTTT. The V and J genes are TRBV29-1 and TRBJ1-1, with 7 bases aligning to TRBD1. There are 13 residues in the CDR3. Germline CDR1 is SQVTM and CDR2 is ANQGSEA. Trimming cost V 6 bases and J 2 bases; bases outside gene matches: 6.

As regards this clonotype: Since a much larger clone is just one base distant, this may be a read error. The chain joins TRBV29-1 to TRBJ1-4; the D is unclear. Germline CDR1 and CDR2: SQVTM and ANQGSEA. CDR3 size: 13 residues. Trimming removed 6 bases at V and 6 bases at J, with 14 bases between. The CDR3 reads CSVTGSSDEKLFF. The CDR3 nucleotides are TGCAGCGTGACGGGTAGTAGTGATGAAAAACTGTTTTTT.

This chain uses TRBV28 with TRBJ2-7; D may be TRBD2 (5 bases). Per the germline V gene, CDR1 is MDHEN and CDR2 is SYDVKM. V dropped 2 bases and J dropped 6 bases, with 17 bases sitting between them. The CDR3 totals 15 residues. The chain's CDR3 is CASSLPVGQEAEQYF. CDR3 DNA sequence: TGTGCCAGCAGTTTACCAGTAGGGCAGGAGGCCGAGCAGTACTTC.

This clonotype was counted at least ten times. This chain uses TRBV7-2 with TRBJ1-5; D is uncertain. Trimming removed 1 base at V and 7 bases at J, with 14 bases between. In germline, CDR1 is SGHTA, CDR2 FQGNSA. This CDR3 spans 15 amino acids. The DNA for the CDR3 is TGTGCCAGCAGCTTAGATCCGTCAGAGAACCAGCCCCAGCATTTT. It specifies CASSLDPSENQPQHF. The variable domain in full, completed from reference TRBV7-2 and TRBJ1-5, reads GAGVSQSPSNKVTEKGKDVELRCDPISGHTALYWYRQSLGQGLEFLIYFQGNSAPDKSGLPSDRFSAERTGGSVSTLTIQRTQQEDSAVYLCASSLDPSENQPQHFGDGTRLSIL.

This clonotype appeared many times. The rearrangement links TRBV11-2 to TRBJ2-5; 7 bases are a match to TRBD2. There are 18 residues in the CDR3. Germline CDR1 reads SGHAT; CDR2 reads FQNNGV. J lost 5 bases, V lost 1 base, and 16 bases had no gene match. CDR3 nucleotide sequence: TGTGCCAGCAGCTTAGTTAGGCCCGGACTAGGGAGCACGGAGACCCAGTACTTC. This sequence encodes CASSLVRPGLGSTETQYF. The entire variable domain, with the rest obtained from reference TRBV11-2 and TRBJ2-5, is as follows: EAGVAQSPRYKIIEKRQSVAFWCNPISGHATLYWYQQILGQGPKLLIQFQNNGVVDDSQLPKDRFSAERLKGVDSTLKIQPAKLEDSAVYLCASSLVRPGLGSTETQYFGPGTRLLVL.